This TCR beta chain was captured by sequencing in a study of blood T cells in healthy people across ages. General study findings and limits: The authors considered diversity estimates from one million T cells to be underestimates. Fewer expanded clones and more diversity marked long-lived versus aged donors.

With respect to this clonotype: Its target is not known.

Trimming took off 7 bases at V and 1 base at J, with 13 bases between the two ends. This CDR3 has 13 amino acids. The germline V gene has CDR1 DFQATT and CDR2 SNEGSKA (reference sequence). A sample-barcoded 5' primer and a J-beta primer mix were used in a second PCR of about 7 to 11 cycles. Each of the cDNA molecules was tagged by a template-switch adaptor with 12 random nucleotides. Every sample returned 2.5 million or more CDR3-containing paired-end reads. Each CDR3 protein is one row after TCRdb ran MiXCR on the 5' RACE reads. The sample lists around 1,500,000 distinct CDR3 sequences; 42% were seen once.

V gene TRBV20-1 combines with J gene TRBJ1-2; TRBD1 is a possible D gene (5 bases). Sequencing used blood. This clonotype was obtained from a woman under 30 in good health. CDR3 protein: CSDGTGLNYGYTF. The CDR3 nucleotides read TGCAGTGATGGGACTGGGCTTAACTATGGCTACACCTTC.